This T cell receptor (beta chain) was obtained from a study of T cell responses to AZD1222 COVID-19 vaccine (dated by TCRdb to about 2021). For the study in its entirety: AZD1222 recipients given second doses at about 4 weeks or at about 12 weeks were pooled, since spike-specific TCR depth and breadth were not found to differ between the two schedules. TCR sequencing covered roughly 230 trial participants: 200 to 210 given two doses of AZD1222 and approximately 26 given two doses of MenACWY control vaccine. Trial participants were enrolled by age into subgroups of 18-55, 56-69 and 70-plus years, and approximately 150, 30 and 60 TCR-sequenced participants, respectively, were included in these subgroups. What the authors observed across the whole study: The whole spike protein was spanned by vaccine-associated CD4 TCRs, and dominant responses were seen in regions 160-218 and 743-854. After two AZD1222 doses, both the breadth and the depth of spike-specific TCRs were significantly higher than at day 0 and than in MenACWY recipients. Because no samples from the day 14 peak response were available, repertoires could be characterized only after the peak T cell response. Nearly half of unique spike-specific TCRs reportedly recognized epitopes outside regions mutated in the B.1.351 and B.1.1.7 variants. The 56-69-year group was small, and its depth increase did not reach significance, likely because of low power. Conclusions about previously exposed vaccinees are limited, since just a handful of AZD1222 recipients were seropositive for SARS-CoV-2 at baseline. Most participants were white British and females outnumbered males, and the authors suggested that clonal diversity may have been underestimated.

The CDR3 regions of human TCRbeta chains were analyzed by immunosequencing. The published analysis was carried out like this. Repertoire TCRs were checked for matches against a reference library of SARS-CoV-2-specific TCRs that had been generated using the MIRA antigen-specificity platform. Breadth was defined as the fraction of unique TCRs that were SARS-CoV-2-associated. Depth was defined as the fraction of total T cells that were SARS-CoV-2-associated. Using the MIRA data, each spike-specific TCR was mapped to the spike region that the TCR reacts to and placed in a CD4 or CD8 class. Log10-transformed breadth and depth values were compared by one-way ANOVA with Sidak's multiple comparisons tests. TCRdb obtained this table from immuneACCESS and retained in-frame rearrangements with V and J assigned. These tables miss some clones; where compared with another copy, unresolved V genes account for less than half of the shortfall, and the remainder is unexplained. The V and J calls and the clone size are those of that table, but D and trimming were determined from the DNA. This sample is represented by some 130,000 clones; about 91% of them were singletons. Approximately 3% of the sample goes to the ten largest clones.

The time point label corresponds to: baseline before first vaccination. Vaccinee samples were obtained from the UK trials COV001 and COV002, which included a single-blind randomized controlled phase 2/3 trial of AZD1222 (ChAdOx1 nCoV-19) in healthy adults. For TCRbeta chain sequencing, PBMC samples from trial participants were taken at day 0 and at day 28 after the second dose. V is cut by 0 bases and J by 9 bases, and the space between the germline ends is 12 bases. Taken from cysteine to phenylalanine, the CDR3 has 14 residues. The only DNA kept is the CDR3, 42 bases in frame from the first base. Reading the germline V gene gives CDR1 LGHNA and CDR2 YSLEER. In its sample, this clone was seen once. Its target antigen remains unknown. Base quality data are lacking; no much larger clone is found one base away.

The chain is encoded by TRBV4-3 joined to TRBJ1-5; no D segment can be confidently identified. This sequence was found in an adult in good health. This material consisted of peripheral blood, taken on day 0 of AZD1222 vaccination. The CDR3 here reads CASSQELVVGPQHF. The nucleotides are TGCGCCAGCAGCCAAGAATTAGTGGTGGGGCCCCAGCATTTT.